This paragraph reports one T cell receptor beta chain. Donors were drawn from the 120-subject validation cohort, separate from the roughly 610-subject first cohort. This specimen belongs to a study of cytomegalovirus exposure and HLA in healthy donors. Study summary: The approximately 670 first-cohort repertoires shared a platform with the 120 or so validation repertoires, as reported in a later analysis.

This CDR3 is built from 13 residues. CDR1 is SQVTM, CDR2 ANQGSEA, per germline. The germline V and J ends were trimmed by 6 bases and 3 bases, with 12 bases remaining between them. The data were produced by immunoSEQ multiplex PCR, yet TCRdb's version contains in-frame clones alone and is incomplete. The sample has under 80,000 clones, 90% to 95% seen once; the top ten hold roughly 2.1%. Sequenced input: PBMCs. The rearrangement uses TRBV29-1 and TRBJ2-1, with a tentative D call TRBD1 (5 bases). The receptor comes from a woman aged 18-35 years in good health and CMV-seronegative. DNA of the CDR3: TGCAGCGTACCAGGGCCTTACTACAATGAGCAGTTCTTC. Its translation: CSVPGPYYNEQFF.